What follows describes a single TCR beta chain. Its cognate antigen is unknown. The germline gives CDR1 MRHNA, CDR2 SNTAGT. V was cut by 2 bases and J by 5 bases, with 12 bases left in between. The CDR3 spans 14 residues. The data derive from a study of T cells in localized non-small cell lung cancer. Sequencing used immunoSEQ multiplex PCR; TCRdb keeps in-frame clones, though not all of them. Of roughly 90,000 clones listed, roughly 90% are singletons. Study conclusions and caveats: Uninvolved neighboring lung showed the greatest T cell clonality, exceeding tumor. Heterogeneity stays possible, as sequencing covered only one tumor region. Increased T cell density in blood showed an association with longer overall survival.

The origin of this receptor is a woman between 35 and 70 years old with stage II squamous cell lung carcinoma. Sample: PBMCs, taken before any cancer treatment. V usage is TRBV6-4 and J usage is TRBJ1-1; tentative D call: TRBD1 (6 bases). The CDR3 protein is CASSDGGPETEAFF. In DNA, the CDR3 is TGTGCCAGCAGTGACGGGGGCCCCGAGACTGAAGCTTTCTTT.